The entry that follows covers one T cell receptor (beta chain) sequence. Germline V gene sequence: CDR1 MDHEN, CDR2 SYDVKM. The CDR3 sequence is 16 residues long. Unmatched junction bases numbered 16, after V lost 6 bases and J lost 7 bases. This sample is drawn from a study of Graves' ophthalmopathy and Graves' hyperthyroidism. Certain patients were not enrolled. These were patients with other autoimmune diseases, uncontrolled infections, pregnancy or lactation. Orbital computed tomography, together with clinical symptoms, serum thyroxine, TRAb and thyroid ultrasound, was used for diagnosis. The study amplified TCR beta CDR3 regions using RNA transcripts. In the first round, RT-PCR was carried out with HTBI primers, and a multiplex PCR formed the second round. TCRdb ran MiXCR on the multiplex PCR reads and lists one entry per CDR3 protein. The table has fewer than 400,000 distinct CDR3 sequences, 15% to 20% seen once; the top ten hold about 1.4%.

The TCR sequence derives from a woman aged 18-29 years with Graves' ophthalmopathy. The rearrangement uses TRBV28 and TRBJ2-7, with 9 bases lining up with TRBD1. The specimen sequenced was peripheral blood. The CDR3 nucleotides read TGTGCCAGCAGACCCCTTTCCGCACAGGGGGCTCGGGAGCAGTACTTC. Its protein is CASRPLSAQGAREQYF. Full variable domain (missing parts from reference TRBV28 and TRBJ2-7): DVKVTQSSRYLVKRTGEKVFLECVQDMDHENMFWYRQDPGLGLRLIYFSYDVKMKEKGDIPEGYSVSREKKERFSLILESASTNQTSMYLCASRPLSAQGAREQYFGPGTRLTVT.